Below are 23 T cell receptor beta chains sequenced from a single sample in a study of CD8+CD57+ T cells in acquired aplastic anemia. Using genomic DNA as the template, TCR beta VDJ and CDR3 profiling was carried out. TCRdb re-derived calls from the reads in MiXCR, one entry per CDR3 protein. The repertoire has hundreds of thousands of distinct CDR3 sequences, around 68% of them found once; the top ten carry around 4%. The specimen was sorted CD4+, CD8+, or CD8+CD57+ T cells (not recorded which) from PBMCs. Receptor source: a human donor in good health, serving as a control.

In its sample, this clonotype was seen once. The CDR3 does not end in the conserved phenylalanine or tryptophan, so this is likely a read error. The DNA is omitted, as the CDR3 cannot be located on it reliably, and the CDR3 follows TCRdb's listing. The rearrangement links TRBV10-2 to TRBJ2-7; the table's D call, TRBD2, was not checked against the DNA. The CDR3 is 15 residues long, ends included. CDR1 and CDR2 (germline): WSHSY, SAAADI. The CDR3 protein is CASSAALAGNYEKYS.

This clonotype was detected only once. DNA for the CDR3: TGTGCCAGCAGCCCCAGTACCGGGGGCCCTACTAGCAAGTTCTTC. The encoded protein is CASSPSTGGPTSKFF. V usage is TRBV9 and J usage is TRBJ2-1, with D perhaps TRBD1 or TRBD2 (6 bases each). V shed 4 bases and J shed 14 bases, with 25 bases lying between them. This CDR3 spans 15 amino acids. CDR1 and CDR2 from the germline V gene are SGDLS and YYNGEE.

This clonotype was recorded many times. The chain couples TRBV9 to TRBJ1-2; D unresolved. V was trimmed by 3 bases and J by 2 bases, leaving 5 bases between them. The germline CDR1 and CDR2 sequences are SGDLS and YYNGEE. The CDR3 length is 12 residues. CDR3 in DNA: TGTGCCAGCAGCGCCAGGAACTATGGCTACACCTTC. Amino acids: CASSARNYGYTF.

The chain recombines TRBV11-1 with TRBJ1-4; perhaps TRBD1 as D (5 bases). The CDR3 runs to 16 residues. Germline values: CDR1 SGHAT, CDR2 FQDESV (reference sequence). V lost 1 base, J lost 8 bases, and 17 bases lay in between. CDR3 DNA: TGTGCCAGCAGCTTAGGCTCCGGGACGCTTGGGGAAAAACTGTTTTTT. Translation: CASSLGSGTLGEKLFF. Full variable domain (remainder filled in from reference TRBV11-1 and TRBJ1-4): EAEVAQSPRYKITEKSQAVAFWCDPISGHATLYWYRQILGQGPELLVQFQDESVVDDSQLPKDRFSAERLKGVDSTLKIQPAELGDSAMYLCASSLGSGTLGEKLFFGSGTQLSVL.

Regarding this clonotype: One junction end disagrees with the germline gene, perhaps due to a read error. In DNA, the CDR3 is TGTGCCAGCAGCCTCGCGCGCACAGAGACGCACTATTTTTTC. Its protein is CASSLARTETHYFF. The chain employs TRBV7-2 and TRBJ2-5; D is undetermined. The CDR3 is 14 residues long. The germline gives CDR1 SGHTA, CDR2 FQGNSA.

A word on this clonotype: Because the CDR3 is missing its conserved closing phenylalanine or tryptophan, this is likely a read error. The DNA is omitted, as the CDR3 cannot be located on it reliably, and the CDR3 follows TCRdb's listing. J is TRBJ1-1 and V is TRBV7-2; TRBD1, the table's D call, was not compared with the DNA. Germline-derived CDR1 and CDR2 are SGHTA and FQGNSA. The CDR3 is 13 amino acids long, termini counted. CDR3 region: CASRSEGANSPLH.

This sequence joins TRBV20-1 and TRBJ1-2; TRBD1 matches 7 bases. The CDR3 runs to 13 residues. J gave up 11 bases and V 6 bases, and 15 bases lay outside the gene matches. Germline CDR1 DFQATT, CDR2 SNEGSKA (reference sequence). The chain's CDR3 is CSARDSPSLYYTF. In DNA, the CDR3 is TGCAGTGCCCGGGACAGCCCGTCTCTCTATTACACCTTC.

The rearrangement joins TRBV7-8 to TRBJ1-2; the D is unclear. Germline CDR1 and CDR2: SGHVS and FQNEAQ. V was cut by 1 base and J by 2 bases, with 8 bases left in between. This CDR3 is 14 amino acids long. The CDR3 reads CASSLGLPNYGYTF. As DNA, the CDR3 is TGTGCCAGCAGCTTAGGACTTCCGAACTATGGCTACACCTTC.

This clonotype was detected many times. The V gene is TRBV7-2, the J gene TRBJ1-2, with D unclear. The CDR3 loop spans 15 amino acids. Between the trimmed V and J ends, which lost 0 bases and 0 bases, there was a span of 8 bases. Germline CDR1 reads SGHTA; CDR2 reads FQGNSA. This CDR3 is CASSLARFSNYGYTF. CDR3 DNA sequence: TGTGCCAGCAGCTTAGCCAGGTTCTCTAACTATGGCTACACCTTC.

The chain combines TRBV20-1 with TRBJ2-3; 8 nucleotides agree with TRBD2. The CDR3 has 13 amino acids. V lost 3 bases, J lost 5 bases, and 4 bases stayed unmatched. Looked up from germline, CDR1 is DFQATT and CDR2 is SNEGSKA (reference sequence). DNA for the CDR3: TGCAGTGCTAGCGGGAGGGCCATAGATACGCAGTATTTT. This codes for CSASGRAIDTQYF.

The chain carries TRBV5-4 and TRBJ1-5; tentatively, D is TRBD1 (6 bases). The germline CDR1 and CDR2 sequences are SGHNT and YYREEE (reference sequence). The CDR3 loop spans 12 amino acids. This CDR3 reads CAMGAINQPQHF. As DNA, the CDR3 is TGTGCGATGGGGGCCATCAATCAGCCCCAGCATTTT. The entire variable domain, with the rest obtained from reference TRBV5-4 and TRBJ1-5, is as follows: ETGVTQSPTHLIKTRGQQVTLRCSSQSGHNTVSWYQQALGQGPQFIFQYYREEENGRGNFPPRFSGLQFPNYSSELNVNALELDDSALYLCAMGAINQPQHFGDGTRLSIL.

The J gene is TRBJ2-1, the V gene TRBV20-1; 7 bases align to TRBD2. Unmatched junction bases numbered 8, after V lost 1 base and J lost 5 bases. The germline CDR1 and CDR2 sequences are DFQATT and SNEGSKA (reference sequence). The CDR3 runs 15 residues. CDR3 DNA: TGCAGTGCTAGAGTAGGGAGCGGGAACCACAATGAGCAGTTCTTC. Encoded protein: CSARVGSGNHNEQFF.

This clonotype came up many times. The V call is TRBV2, the J call TRBJ1-4; the D gene is possibly TRBD1 (6 bases). Trimming took 2 bases from V and 7 from J, leaving 14 bases between them. This CDR3 has 15 amino acids. Germline V lookup: CDR1 SNHLY, CDR2 FYNNEI. The CDR3 loop reads CASSELAGAAEKLFF. Here the CDR3 DNA reads TGTGCCAGCAGTGAATTGGCAGGGGCGGCTGAAAAACTGTTTTTT.

V and J are TRBV11-1 and TRBJ2-7; the D gene is possibly TRBD1 (5 bases). CDR3 length equals 15 residues. Germline V gene data show CDR1 as SGHAT and CDR2 as FQDESV (reference sequence). V lost 5 bases and J lost 13, with 27 bases in between. The CDR3 loop reads CASSDQGLPLADFYF. The CDR3 DNA reads TGTGCCAGCAGCGACCAGGGCCTCCCTTTAGCCGACTTTTACTTC. Together with reference TRBV11-1 and TRBJ2-7, the CDR3 gives the full variable domain: EAEVAQSPRYKITEKSQAVAFWCDPISGHATLYWYRQILGQGPELLVQFQDESVVDDSQLPKDRFSAERLKGVDSTLKIQPAELGDSAMYLCASSDQGLPLADFYFGPGTRLTVT.

The genes are TRBV7-2 and TRBJ1-2; D is unclear. CDR1 is SGHTA, CDR2 FQGNSA, per germline. This CDR3 has 12 amino acids. Trimming removed 2 bases at V and 12 bases at J, with 13 bases between. The DNA of the CDR3 is TGTGCCAGCAGCTTATTTGGCTGGACCAACACCTTC. It specifies CASSLFGWTNTF.

V usage is TRBV5-1 and J usage is TRBJ1-1; 7 bases are shared with TRBD1. Losses at the gene ends were 1 base for V and 1 base for J; bases not matched to a gene: 4. The CDR3 spans 15 residues. Germline V lookup: CDR1 SGHRS, CDR2 YFSETQ. The CDR3 nucleotides read TGCGCCAGCAGCTTGTTCGGGACAGCGAACACTGAAGCTTTCTTT. Protein sequence: CASSLFGTANTEAFF.

CDR3 nucleotides: TGCGCCAGCAGCTCCAGACTAGCGGGTATTAGCACAGATACGCAGTATTTT. This encodes CASSSRLAGISTDTQYF. The J gene is TRBJ2-3, the V gene TRBV5-1; 10 bases map to TRBD2. This CDR3 spans 17 amino acids. Trimming took 3 bases from V and 0 from J; bases not matched to a gene: 7. In germline, CDR1 is SGHRS, CDR2 YFSETQ. The variable domain in full, completed from reference TRBV5-1 and TRBJ2-3, reads KAGVTQTPRYLIKTRGQQVTLSCSPISGHRSVSWYQQTPGQGLQFLFEYFSETQRNKGNFPGRFSGRQFSNSRSEMNVSTLELGDSALYLCASSSRLAGISTDTQYFGPGTRLTVL.

This clonotype was counted between two and nine times. V gene TRBV7-9 combines with J gene TRBJ2-7; TRBD2 aligns across 7 bases. CDR1 is SEHNR and CDR2 is FQNEAQ in the germline V gene (reference sequence). V lost 3 bases to trimming and J lost 3 bases; unmatched junction nucleotides: 2. This CDR3 is 13 amino acids long. The DNA of the CDR3 is TGTGCCAGCAGCTTTCTAGCGGACTACGAGCAGTACTTC. Its protein is CASSFLADYEQYF.

As regards this clonotype: Relative to the germline gene, one junction end is altered; a read error may explain this. The rearrangement joins TRBV9 to TRBJ1-1; 8 bases align to TRBD1. The CDR3 is 13 residues long. CDR1 SGDLS and CDR2 YYNGEE come from the germline V gene. The chain's CDR3 is CASTPGGRGGYTF. As DNA, the CDR3 is TGTGCCAGCACGCCAGGGGGCAGAGGTGGCTACACCTTT.

Points on this clonotype: The CDR3 ends on some other residue instead of the conserved phenylalanine or tryptophan, so this is likely a read error. The limits of the CDR3 on the DNA are not certain, so only TCRdb's listed CDR3 is given. The chain is built from TRBV7-9 and TRBJ1-2; TRBD1 reflects the table's D call only, with no check against the DNA. CDR1 is SEHNR, CDR2 FQNEAQ, per germline (reference sequence). The CDR3 totals 13 residues, both ends included. The chain's CDR3 is CASSRGAENQYIG.

The V gene is TRBV10-3, the J gene TRBJ2-3; weak D call: TRBD2 (5 bases). Germline values: CDR1 ENHRY, CDR2 SYGVKD. Trimming cost V 5 bases and J 9 bases, with 21 bases left between them. The CDR3 is 15 residues long. CDR3 coding DNA: TGTGCCATCAGTCGGGCTGGGTCTAGCACATACACGCAGTATTTT. Protein product: CAISRAGSSTYTQYF.

V gene TRBV5-6 combines with J gene TRBJ2-6; D gene unclear. From germline, CDR1 is SGHDT and CDR2 YYEEEE. Deletions cut 6 bases from V and 2 bases from J, with 21 bases between. The CDR3 extends over 18 amino acids. The CDR3 loop reads CASKVAAVTIPGANVLTF. The CDR3 DNA sequence: TGTGCCAGCAAAGTCGCGGCCGTCACGATCCCTGGGGCCAACGTCCTGACTTTC.

This clonotype appeared many times. The chain combines TRBV7-2 with TRBJ2-7; D possibly corresponds to TRBD1 (5 bases). CDR1 and CDR2 from the germline V gene are SGHTA and FQGNSA. Deletions cut 3 bases from V and 11 bases from J, with 20 bases between. CDR3 length: 14 residues. The CDR3 loop reads CASSFSYTGPQEYF. CDR3 DNA sequence: TGTGCCAGCAGCTTCAGTTATACTGGTCCACAGGAGTACTTC.